The following is a TCR beta chain sequence with its context. What it binds is unknown. The CDR3 spans 11 residues. The V gene lost 3 bases and the J gene lost 11 bases, with 9 bases spanning the gap. Germline CDR1 MDHEN, CDR2 SYDVKM. The source of the sample is a study of regulatory and conventional T cells in RAG deficiency. Study outcomes and limitations: Shannon entropy was markedly lower and Simpson indices higher in RAG-deficient patients than control T-cell subsets. Other subsets showed approximately 9.6-fold reductions, but Treg unique TCR beta sequences fell approximately 100-fold in these patients. Patient subsets had shorter CDR3s; Omenn Treg-Tconv overlap exceeded 85%.

Method: immunoSEQ multiplex PCR; TCRdb's copy keeps in-frame clones and lacks some. Of about 1,000 clones in the sample, around 81% are singletons; the top ten hold approximately 15%. The chain is built from TRBV28 and TRBJ2-3; D may be TRBD1 (5 bases). Sequencing was carried out using CD8+ T cells sorted from blood. The source of this sequence is a human donor with RAG deficiency presenting as severe combined immunodeficiency. CDR3 in DNA: TGTGCCAGCAGTTTGGGGCGGATGCAGTATTTT. Its protein is CASSLGRMQYF.